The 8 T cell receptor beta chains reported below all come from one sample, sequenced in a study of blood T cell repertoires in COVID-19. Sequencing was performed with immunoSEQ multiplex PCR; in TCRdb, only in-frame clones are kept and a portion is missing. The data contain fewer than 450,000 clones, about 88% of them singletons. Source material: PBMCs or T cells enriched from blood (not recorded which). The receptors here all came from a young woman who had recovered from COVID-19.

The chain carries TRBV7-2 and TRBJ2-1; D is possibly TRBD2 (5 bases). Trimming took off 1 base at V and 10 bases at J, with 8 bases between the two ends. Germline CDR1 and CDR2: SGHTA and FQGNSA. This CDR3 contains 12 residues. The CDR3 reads CASSLVGVEQFF. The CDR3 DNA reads TGTGCCAGCAGCTTAGTCGGGGTAGAGCAGTTCTTC.

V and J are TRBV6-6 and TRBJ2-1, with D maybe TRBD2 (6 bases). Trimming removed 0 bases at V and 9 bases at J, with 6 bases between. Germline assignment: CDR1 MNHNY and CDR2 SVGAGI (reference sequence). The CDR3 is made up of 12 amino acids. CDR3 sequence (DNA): TGTGCCAGCAGTTACTCGGGGGGTGAGCAGTTCTTC. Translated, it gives CASSYSGGEQFF.

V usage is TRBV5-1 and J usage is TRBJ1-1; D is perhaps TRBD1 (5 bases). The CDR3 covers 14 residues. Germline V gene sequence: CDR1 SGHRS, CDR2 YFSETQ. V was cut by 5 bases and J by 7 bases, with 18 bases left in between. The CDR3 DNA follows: TGCGCCAGCAGTGCAGGGTCCTCGGGAGATGAAGCTTTCTTT. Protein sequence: CASSAGSSGDEAFF.

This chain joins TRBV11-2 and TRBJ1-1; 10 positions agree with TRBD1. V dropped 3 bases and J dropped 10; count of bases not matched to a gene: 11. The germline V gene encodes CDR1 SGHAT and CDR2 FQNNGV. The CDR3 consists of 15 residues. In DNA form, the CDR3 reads TGTGCCAGCAGCTTGAGGACAGGGGGGGACCTTGGAGCTTTCTTT. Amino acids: CASSLRTGGDLGAFF.

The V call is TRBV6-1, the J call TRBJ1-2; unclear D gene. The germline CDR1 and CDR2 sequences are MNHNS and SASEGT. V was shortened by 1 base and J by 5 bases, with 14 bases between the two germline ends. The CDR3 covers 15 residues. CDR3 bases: TGTGCCAGCAGTGAAGGTGTTACTGGGCTATATGGCTACACCTTC. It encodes CASSEGVTGLYGYTF.

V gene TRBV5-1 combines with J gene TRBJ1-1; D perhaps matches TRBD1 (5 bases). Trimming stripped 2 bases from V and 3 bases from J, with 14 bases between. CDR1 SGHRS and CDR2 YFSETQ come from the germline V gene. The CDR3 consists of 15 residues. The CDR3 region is CASSFKGLGYTEAFF. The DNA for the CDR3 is TGCGCCAGCAGCTTTAAGGGGCTCGGGTACACTGAAGCTTTCTTT.

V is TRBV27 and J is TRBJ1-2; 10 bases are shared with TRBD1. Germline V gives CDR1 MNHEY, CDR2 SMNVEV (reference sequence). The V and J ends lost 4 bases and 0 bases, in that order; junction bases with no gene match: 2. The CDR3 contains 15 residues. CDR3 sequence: CASSSGQGANYGYTF. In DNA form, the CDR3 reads TGTGCCAGCAGTTCCGGACAGGGGGCTAACTATGGCTACACCTTC.

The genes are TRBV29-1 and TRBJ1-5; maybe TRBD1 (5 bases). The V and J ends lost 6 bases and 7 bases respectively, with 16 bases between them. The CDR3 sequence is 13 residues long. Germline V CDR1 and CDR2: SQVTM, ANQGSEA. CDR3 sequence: CSVTIGGGQPQHF. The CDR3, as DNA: TGCAGCGTGACAATCGGGGGGGGACAGCCCCAGCATTTT.